This T cell receptor beta chain comes out of a study of blood T cell repertoires in COVID-19. Only a few counts were recorded for this clone. Only in-frame clones appear in the TCRdb table, and some are missing; sequencing was by immunoSEQ multiplex PCR. The sample records about 200,000 clones, around 92% being singletons. This CDR3 has 15 residues. Looked up from germline, CDR1 is MNHEY and CDR2 is SVGAGI. After removal of 10 bases from V and 7 bases from J, the junction contained 18 bases not matched to a gene. The V gene is TRBV6-5, the J gene TRBJ1-2; 7 bases align to TRBD1. Sample: PBMCs or T cells enriched from blood (not recorded which). This clonotype originated in a woman under 30 who had recovered from COVID-19. The DNA of the CDR3 is TGTGCCACCTCGTCGGACAGGAGAAAGTTCAGTGGCTACACCTTC. Translated: CATSSDRRKFSGYTF.